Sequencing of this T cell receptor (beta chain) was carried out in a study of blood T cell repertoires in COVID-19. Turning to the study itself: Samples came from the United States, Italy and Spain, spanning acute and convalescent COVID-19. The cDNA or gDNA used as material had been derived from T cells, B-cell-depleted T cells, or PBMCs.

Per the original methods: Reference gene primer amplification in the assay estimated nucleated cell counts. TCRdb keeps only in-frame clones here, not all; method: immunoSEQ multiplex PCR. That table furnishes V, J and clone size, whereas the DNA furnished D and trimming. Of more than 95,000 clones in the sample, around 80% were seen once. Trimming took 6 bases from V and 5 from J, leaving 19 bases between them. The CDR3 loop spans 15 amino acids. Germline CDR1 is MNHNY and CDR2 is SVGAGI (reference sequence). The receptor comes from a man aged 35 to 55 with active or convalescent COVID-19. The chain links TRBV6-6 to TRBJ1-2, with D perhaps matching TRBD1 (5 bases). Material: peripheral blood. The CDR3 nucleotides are TGTGCCAGCAGCTTAGAACCCCCCGGGGGGTATGGCTACACCTTC. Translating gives CASSLEPPGGYGYTF.